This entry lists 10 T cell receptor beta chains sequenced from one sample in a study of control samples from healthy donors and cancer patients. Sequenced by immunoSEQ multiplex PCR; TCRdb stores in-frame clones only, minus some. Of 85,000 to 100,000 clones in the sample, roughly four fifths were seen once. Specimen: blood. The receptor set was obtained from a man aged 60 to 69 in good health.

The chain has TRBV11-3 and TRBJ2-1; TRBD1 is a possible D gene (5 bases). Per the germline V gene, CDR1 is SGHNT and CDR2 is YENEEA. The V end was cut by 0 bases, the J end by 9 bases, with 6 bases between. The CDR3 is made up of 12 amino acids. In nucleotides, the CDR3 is TGTGCCAGCAGCTTAGAGGGGCGTGAGCAGTTCTTC. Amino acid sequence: CASSLEGREQFF.

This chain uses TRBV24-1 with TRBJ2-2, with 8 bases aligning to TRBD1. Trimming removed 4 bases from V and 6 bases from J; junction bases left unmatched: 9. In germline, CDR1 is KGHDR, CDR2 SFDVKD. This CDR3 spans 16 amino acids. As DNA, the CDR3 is TGTGCCACCAGTGAACCTAGGACAGGGACGGCCGGGGAGCTGTTTTTT. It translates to CATSEPRTGTAGELFF.

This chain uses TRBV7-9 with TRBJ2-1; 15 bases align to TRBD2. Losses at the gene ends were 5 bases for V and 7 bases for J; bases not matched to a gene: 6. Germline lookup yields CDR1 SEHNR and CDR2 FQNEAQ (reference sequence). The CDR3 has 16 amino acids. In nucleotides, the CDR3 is TGTGCCAGCAGCCAATATGGGACTAGCGGGAGGAATGAGCAGTTCTTC. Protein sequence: CASSQYGTSGRNEQFF.

The DNA of the CDR3 is TGTGCCAGCAGCTCCCGACAGGATGGCACTGAAGCTTTCTTT. Its translation: CASSSRQDGTEAFF. V gene TRBV11-2 combines with J gene TRBJ1-1, with D maybe TRBD1 (6 bases). There are 14 residues in the CDR3. Germline loops: CDR1 SGHAT, CDR2 FQNNGV. V lost 4 bases, J lost 4 bases, and 13 bases lay in between.

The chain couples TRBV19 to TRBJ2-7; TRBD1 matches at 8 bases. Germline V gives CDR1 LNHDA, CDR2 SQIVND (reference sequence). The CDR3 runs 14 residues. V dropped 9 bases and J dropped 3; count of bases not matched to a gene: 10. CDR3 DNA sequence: TGTGCCAGCTCCGGGACAGGTCCCATCTACGAGCAGTACTTC. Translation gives CASSGTGPIYEQYF.

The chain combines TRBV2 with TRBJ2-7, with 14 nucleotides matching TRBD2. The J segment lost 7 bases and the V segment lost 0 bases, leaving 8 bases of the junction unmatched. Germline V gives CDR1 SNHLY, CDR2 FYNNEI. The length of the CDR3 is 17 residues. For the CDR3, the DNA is TGTGCCAGCAGTGAAGCCCGGGGACTAGCGGGAGAGAAGGAGCAGTACTTC. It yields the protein CASSEARGLAGEKEQYF.

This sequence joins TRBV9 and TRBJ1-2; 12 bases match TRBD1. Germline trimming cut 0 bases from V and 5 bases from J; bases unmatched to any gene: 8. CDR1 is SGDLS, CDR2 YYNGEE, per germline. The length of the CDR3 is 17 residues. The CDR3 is CASSVVGTGGAGYGYTF. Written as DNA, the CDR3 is TGTGCCAGCAGCGTAGTCGGGACAGGGGGCGCAGGGTATGGCTACACCTTC. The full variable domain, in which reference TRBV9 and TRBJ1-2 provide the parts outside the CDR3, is DSGVTQTPKHLITATGQRVTLRCSPRSGDLSVYWYQQSLDQGLQFLIQYYNGEERAKGNILERFSAQQFPDLHSELNLSSLELGDSALYFCASSVVGTGGAGYGYTFGSGTRLTVV.

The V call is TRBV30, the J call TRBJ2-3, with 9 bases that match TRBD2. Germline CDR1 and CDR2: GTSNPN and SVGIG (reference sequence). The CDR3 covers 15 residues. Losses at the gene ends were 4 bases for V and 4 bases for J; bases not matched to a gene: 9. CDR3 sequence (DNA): TGTGCCTGGACCGGAGGGGGCGGGGGGGCAGATACGCAGTATTTT. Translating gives CAWTGGGGGADTQYF.

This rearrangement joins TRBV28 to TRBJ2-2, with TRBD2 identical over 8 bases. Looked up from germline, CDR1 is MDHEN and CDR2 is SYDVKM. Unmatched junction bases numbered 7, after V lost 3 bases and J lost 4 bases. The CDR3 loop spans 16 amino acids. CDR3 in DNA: TGTGCCAGCAGTTTTTGGGGGCGGGGGGTCACCGGGGAGCTGTTTTTT. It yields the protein CASSFWGRGVTGELFF.

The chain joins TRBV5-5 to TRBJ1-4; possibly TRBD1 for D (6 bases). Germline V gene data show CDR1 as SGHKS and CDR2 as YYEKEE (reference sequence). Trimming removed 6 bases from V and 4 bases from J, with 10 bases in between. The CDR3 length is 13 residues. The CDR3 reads CASTIQGNEKLFF. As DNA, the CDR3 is TGTGCCAGCACCATACAGGGTAATGAAAAACTGTTTTTT. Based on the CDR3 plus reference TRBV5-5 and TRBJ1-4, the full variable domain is DAGVTQSPTHLIKTRGQQVTLRCSPISGHKSVSWYQQVLGQGPQFIFQYYEKEERGRGNFPDRFSARQFPNYSSELNVNALLLGDSALYLCASTIQGNEKLFFGSGTQLSVL.